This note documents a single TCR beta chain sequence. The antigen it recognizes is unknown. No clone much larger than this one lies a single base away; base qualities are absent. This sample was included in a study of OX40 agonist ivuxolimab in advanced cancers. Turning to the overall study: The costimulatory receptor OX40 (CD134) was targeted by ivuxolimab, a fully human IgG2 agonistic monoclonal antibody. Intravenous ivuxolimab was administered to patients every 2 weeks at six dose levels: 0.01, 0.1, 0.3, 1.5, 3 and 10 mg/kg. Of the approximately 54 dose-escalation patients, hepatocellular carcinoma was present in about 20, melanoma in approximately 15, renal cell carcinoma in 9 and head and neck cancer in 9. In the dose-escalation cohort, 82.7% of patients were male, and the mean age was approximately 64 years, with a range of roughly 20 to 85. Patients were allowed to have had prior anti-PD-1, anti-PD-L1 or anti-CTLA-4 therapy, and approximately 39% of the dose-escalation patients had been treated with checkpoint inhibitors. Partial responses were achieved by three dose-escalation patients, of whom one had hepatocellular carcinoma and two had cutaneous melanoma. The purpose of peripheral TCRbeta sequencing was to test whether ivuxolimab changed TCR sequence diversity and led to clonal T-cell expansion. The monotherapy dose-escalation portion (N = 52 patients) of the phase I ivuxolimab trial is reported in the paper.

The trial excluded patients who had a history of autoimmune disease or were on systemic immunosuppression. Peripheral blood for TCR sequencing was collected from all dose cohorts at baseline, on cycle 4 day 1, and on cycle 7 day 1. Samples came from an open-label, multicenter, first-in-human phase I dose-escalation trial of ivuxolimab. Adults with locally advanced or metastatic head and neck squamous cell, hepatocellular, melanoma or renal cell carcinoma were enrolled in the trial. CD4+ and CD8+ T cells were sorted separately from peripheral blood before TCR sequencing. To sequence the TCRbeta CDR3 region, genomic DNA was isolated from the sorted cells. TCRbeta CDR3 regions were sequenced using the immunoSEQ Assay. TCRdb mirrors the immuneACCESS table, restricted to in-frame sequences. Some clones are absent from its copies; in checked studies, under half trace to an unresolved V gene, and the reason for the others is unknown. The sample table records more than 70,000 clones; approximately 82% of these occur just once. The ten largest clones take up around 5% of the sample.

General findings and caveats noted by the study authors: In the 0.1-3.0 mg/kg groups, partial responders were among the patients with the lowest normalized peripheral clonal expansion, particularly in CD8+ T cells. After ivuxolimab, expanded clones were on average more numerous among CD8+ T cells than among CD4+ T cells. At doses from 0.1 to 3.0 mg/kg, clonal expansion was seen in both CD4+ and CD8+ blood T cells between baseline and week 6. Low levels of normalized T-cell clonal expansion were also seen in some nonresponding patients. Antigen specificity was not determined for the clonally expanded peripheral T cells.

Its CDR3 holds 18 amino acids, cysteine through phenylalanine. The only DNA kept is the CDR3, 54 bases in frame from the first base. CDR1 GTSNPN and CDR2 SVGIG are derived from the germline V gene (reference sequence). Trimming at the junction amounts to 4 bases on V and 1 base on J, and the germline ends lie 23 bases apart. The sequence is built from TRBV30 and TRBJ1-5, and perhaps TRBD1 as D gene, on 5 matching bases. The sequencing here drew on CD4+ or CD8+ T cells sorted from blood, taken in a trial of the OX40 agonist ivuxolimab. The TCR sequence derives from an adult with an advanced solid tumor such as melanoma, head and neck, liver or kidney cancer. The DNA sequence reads TGTGCCTGGACCCCCCGGGAGGGGAGGTCCGGGAGCAATCAGCCCCAGCATTTT. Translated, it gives CAWTPREGRSGSNQPQHF.